These T cell receptor beta chains were read from a single sample in a study of cytomegalovirus exposure and HLA in healthy donors. Measured with immunoSEQ multiplex PCR; TCRdb has only the in-frame clones, and not every one. Seen in this sample are 68,000 or so clones; the ten most common clones hold 15% to 20%. Material for sequencing was PBMCs. All receptors derive from a boy aged 5 to 17 in good health and CMV-seronegative. Both conserved end residues are part of each CDR3.

J: TRBJ2-5; V: TRBV19; CDR3: CASSRGQGGPTEQYF
J: TRBJ2-7; V: TRBV6-5; CDR3: CASSPREGGEPYF
J: TRBJ2-5; V: TRBV27; CDR3: CASSFQGQETQYF
J: TRBJ1-1; V: TRBV7-9; CDR3: CASSLIEGAGEAFF
J: TRBJ1-2; V: TRBV10-2; CDR3: CASRGQGAKGYTF
J: TRBJ2-7; V: TRBV27; CDR3: CASSFDKKTYEQYF
J: TRBJ1-2; V: TRBV6-5; CDR3: CASSYSGGYGYTF
J: TRBJ2-2; V: TRBV30; CDR3: CAWRRQGNGELFF
J: TRBJ2-1; V: TRBV14; CDR3: CASSQDVGPHEQFF
J: TRBJ1-2; V: TRBV28; CDR3: CASTSGQAYGYTF
J: TRBJ1-2; V: TRBV5-1; CDR3: CASSPNPGQKYYGYTF
J: TRBJ1-2; V: TRBV5-1; CDR3: CASSLDTGGQGYTF
J: TRBJ1-2; V: TRBV6-5; CDR3: CASSEGGKLNYGYTF
J: TRBJ2-5; V: TRBV30; CDR3: CAWSVGGPGTQYF
J: TRBJ1-2; V: TRBV5-1; CDR3: CASSPRDRGINYGYTF
J: TRBJ1-2; V: TRBV28; CDR3: CASSTLAGTGVVHGYTF
J: TRBJ1-2; V: TRBV19; CDR3: CASSIVGGGGYGYTF
J: TRBJ2-1; V: TRBV9; CDR3: CASSATSGGANTYNEQFF
J: TRBJ1-4; V: TRBV30; CDR3: CAWSTGTSTNEKLFF
J: TRBJ1-2; V: TRBV7-2; CDR3: CASSLATGTSQNYGYTF
J: TRBJ1-1; V: TRBV19; CDR3: CASSETGNTEAFF
J: TRBJ2-1; V: TRBV9; CDR3: CASSVDSGSYNEQFF
J: TRBJ1-1; V: TRBV6-5; CDR3: CASSYIAGEAFF
J: TRBJ1-4; V: TRBV19; CDR3: CASSGQNEKLFF
J: TRBJ2-7; V: TRBV9; CDR3: CASGTGLPYEQYF
J: TRBJ2-1; V: TRBV5-1; CDR3: CASSLLGSSDNEQFF
J: TRBJ2-1; V: TRBV19; CDR3: CASSIVGQESSYNEQFF
J: TRBJ1-2; V: TRBV6-5; CDR3: CASSYSGGIYTF
J: TRBJ2-7; V: TRBV7-6; CDR3: CASSRGTEYYEQYF
J: TRBJ1-2; V: TRBV29-1; CDR3: CSVDVDRTHGYTF
J: TRBJ2-3; V: TRBV27; CDR3: CASSPRTGGTDTQYF
J: TRBJ2-7; V: TRBV30; CDR3: CAWNGGGTEQYF
J: TRBJ2-5; V: TRBV29-1; CDR3: CSVEPTSETQYF
J: TRBJ2-5; V: TRBV9; CDR3: CASSSFGEETETQYF
J: TRBJ1-5; V: TRBV7-2; CDR3: CASSAQGGDQPQHF
J: TRBJ2-7; V: TRBV5-4; CDR3: CASSLYGLGAYEQYF
J: TRBJ2-6; V: TRBV29-1; CDR3: CSVGQGLPGANVLAF
J: TRBJ2-1; V: TRBV4-1; CDR3: CASSQDITSGLNEQFF
J: TRBJ1-1; V: TRBV6-1; CDR3: CASPLTGEKTEAFF
J: TRBJ1-2; V: TRBV29-1; CDR3: CSVWGDNGYTF
J: TRBJ2-4; V: TRBV15; CDR3: CATSTHGVAKNIQYF
J: TRBJ1-5; V: TRBV7-2; CDR3: CASSFGGRNQPQHF
J: TRBJ2-3; V: TRBV6-5; CDR3: CASSYTGTKEGTQYF
J: TRBJ2-5; V: TRBV6-1; CDR3: CASSQTLAGGTQYF
J: TRBJ2-7; V: TRBV5-1; CDR3: CASSRDRGLHEQYF
J: TRBJ2-6; V: TRBV18; CDR3: CASSGDSGANVLTF
J: TRBJ2-7; V: TRBV14; CDR3: CASSLLAGPYEQYF
J: TRBJ2-3; V: TRBV6-6; CDR3: CASATRRDTQYF
J: TRBJ2-5; V: TRBV6-5; CDR3: CASRSGQETQYF
J: TRBJ2-7; V: TRBV6-1; CDR3: CASSARTGEGEQYF